The subject of this entry is one T cell receptor beta chain. What it binds is unknown. Data came from immunoSEQ multiplex PCR; TCRdb stores just in-frame clones and leaves some out. The sample contains around 5,400 clones, around 80% of which appear only once. Germline CDR1 SGHDT, CDR2 YYEEEE. V was shortened by 3 bases and J by 8 bases, with 14 bases between the two germline ends. The CDR3 loop spans 13 amino acids. This sample is drawn from a study of tumor-infiltrating lymphocytes in localized non-small cell lung cancer. Study-level findings and limits: No T-cell fraction difference was seen between IM1 and IM2 tumors. Available tissue quantity limited TCR sequencing to a patient subset. Compared with uninvolved lung, tumors showed higher T cell infiltration by TCRbeta sequencing. Different pieces of the same tissue went to different assays, confounding technical variation with intratumor heterogeneity.

This clonotype was sampled from a human donor with non-small cell lung cancer. The chain has TRBV5-6 and TRBJ1-2; tentatively, D is TRBD1 (5 bases). The sample taken for sequencing was lung tumor tissue. This chain's CDR3 is CASSWEMGVGYTF. As DNA, the CDR3 is TGTGCCAGCAGCTGGGAGATGGGGGTCGGCTACACCTTC.